This passage covers 26 T cell receptor beta chains from one sample sequenced in a study of response to subunit inactivated influenza vaccine. One entry per CDR3 protein results from TCRdb running MiXCR on the RT-PCR reads. The profile shows approximately 300,000 distinct CDR3 sequences, 22% of them singletons. The sample here was PBMCs from blood, taken about 20 months after vaccination. These receptors were taken from a man in his fifties or sixties who received an inactivated influenza vaccine.

This clonotype was observed a few times. The chain employs TRBV5-1 and TRBJ2-1; D gene unclear. V was trimmed by 0 bases and J by 3 bases, leaving 10 bases between them. This CDR3 contains 15 residues. The germline V gene encodes CDR1 SGHRS and CDR2 YFSETQ. CDR3 sequence reads: CASSLVSGSYNEQFF. CDR3 nucleotide sequence: TGCGCCAGCAGCTTGGTATCTGGCAGCTACAATGAGCAGTTCTTC.

The genes are TRBV15 and TRBJ2-2, with 11 bases aligning to TRBD2. This CDR3 is 20 amino acids long. The J segment lost 3 bases and the V segment lost 0 bases, leaving 12 bases of the junction unmatched. Germline V gives CDR1 LNHNV, CDR2 YYDKDF (reference sequence). CDR3 coding DNA: TGTGCCACCAGCAGAGATCTTCTCCTGATAGCGGGGGGGTACACCGGGGAGCTGTTTTTT. Its translation is CATSRDLLLIAGGYTGELFF.

V usage is TRBV2 and J usage is TRBJ1-2, with D hard to call. Trimming removed 2 bases from V and 2 bases from J, with 9 bases in between. CDR1 and CDR2 from the germline V gene are SNHLY and FYNNEI. The CDR3 has 14 amino acids. The chain's CDR3 is CASSELELNYGYTF. The CDR3 DNA reads as TGTGCCAGCAGTGAATTGGAATTGAACTATGGCTACACCTTC. The whole variable domain, remainder taken from reference TRBV2 and TRBJ1-2, is EPEVTQTPSHQVTQMGQEVILRCVPISNHLYFYWYRQILGQKVEFLVSFYNNEISEKSEIFDDQFSVERPDGSNFTLKIRSTKLEDSAMYFCASSELELNYGYTFGSGTRLTVV.

This clonotype was recorded a few times. The rearrangement joins TRBV7-8 to TRBJ1-1, with a weak D call TRBD1 (5 bases). The germline V gene has CDR1 SGHVS and CDR2 FQNEAQ. With 5 bases removed from V and 1 base from J, the gap between germline ends came to 20 bases. The CDR3 is 17 residues long. The CDR3 nucleotides are TGTGCCAGCAGCAGATCATGGGTCGGGGCTAAGAACACTGAAGCTTTCTTT. Its translation is CASSRSWVGAKNTEAFF.

This clonotype was seen only a few times. This chain links TRBV15 with TRBJ2-5, with 8 bases that match TRBD2. Germline values: CDR1 LNHNV, CDR2 YYDKDF (reference sequence). V lost 1 base and J lost 2; bases outside the gene matches: 9. The CDR3 totals 17 residues. The CDR3 DNA sequence: TGTGCCACCAGCAGAGGGACTAGCCTAACCCTACAAGAGACCCAGTACTTC. The encoded protein is CATSRGTSLTLQETQYF. Based on the CDR3 plus reference TRBV15 and TRBJ2-5, the full variable domain is DAMVIQNPRYQVTQFGKPVTLSCSQTLNHNVMYWYQQKSSQAPKLLFHYYDKDFNNEADTPDNFQSRRPNTSFCFLDIRSPGLGDTAMYLCATSRGTSLTLQETQYFGPGTRLLVL.

This clonotype was detected a few times. J is TRBJ1-2 and V is TRBV6-1; D gene uncertain. Germline lookup yields CDR1 MNHNS and CDR2 SASEGT. The CDR3 has 15 residues. V lost 9 bases, J lost 6 bases, and 23 bases lay in between. The CDR3 DNA sequence: TGTGCCAGTACCCCTCTCTCATTAGTCCTGGATGGCTACACCTTC. Amino acid sequence: CASTPLSLVLDGYTF.

In this sample, this clonotype turned up a few times. CDR3 DNA: TGTGCCAGCAGTGGGGGGACAGGGACGAAGACCCAGTACTTC. It is translated as CASSGGTGTKTQYF. This rearrangement joins TRBV2 to TRBJ2-5; 9 positions match TRBD1. Losses at the gene ends were 4 bases for V and 6 bases for J; bases not matched to a gene: 6. The CDR3 totals 14 residues. Germline V gene data show CDR1 as SNHLY and CDR2 as FYNNEI.

The chain links TRBV7-2 to TRBJ2-1; D perhaps matches TRBD2 (6 bases). This CDR3 has 13 amino acids. Deletions cut 5 bases from V and 8 bases from J, with 13 bases between. CDR1 and CDR2 from the germline V gene are SGHTA and FQGNSA. This CDR3 is CASSTFPSDEQFF. In nucleotides, the CDR3 is TGTGCCAGCAGCACCTTCCCTAGCGATGAGCAGTTCTTC.

The CDR3 region has the DNA TGCGCCAGCACCCTCCAGGAGGGACGCACTGAAGCTTTCTTT. It codes for CASTLQEGRTEAFF. V usage is TRBV5-1 and J usage is TRBJ1-1; D may be TRBD1 (5 bases). Germline CDR1 reads SGHRS; CDR2 reads YFSETQ. V was shortened by 6 bases and J by 4 bases, with 16 bases between the two germline ends. The CDR3 sequence is 14 residues long.

This clonotype was counted between two and nine times. The chain recombines TRBV7-9 with TRBJ2-3, with 10 bases aligning to TRBD1. The germline V gene encodes CDR1 SEHNR and CDR2 FQNEAQ (reference sequence). The CDR3 extends over 14 amino acids. V dropped 3 bases and J dropped 4; count of bases not matched to a gene: 1. As DNA, the CDR3 is TGTGCCAGCAGCTTGGACAGGGGGTCAGATACGCAGTATTTT. Encoded protein: CASSLDRGSDTQYF.

The chain is built from TRBV27 and TRBJ1-2, with D perhaps TRBD1 (5 bases). Per germline, CDR1 MNHEY and CDR2 SMNVEV (reference sequence). The CDR3 sequence is 14 residues long. The ends were cut back, 5 bases at V and 10 bases at J, with 20 bases in the middle. The CDR3 spells CASSPITGTLDYTF. In nucleotides, the CDR3 is TGTGCCAGCAGTCCCATCACTGGGACGTTAGACTACACCTTC.

This clonotype was seen a few times. The J gene is TRBJ2-5, the V gene TRBV13, with D perhaps being TRBD1 or TRBD2 (5 bases each). Germline V gene sequence: CDR1 PRHDT, CDR2 FYEKMQ (reference sequence). V was trimmed by 4 bases and J by 2 bases, leaving 11 bases between them. The CDR3 contains 14 residues. This CDR3 is CASSSGREQETQYF. The CDR3 DNA follows: TGTGCCAGCAGCTCGGGACGGGAACAAGAGACCCAGTACTTC. Full variable domain (rest looked up from reference TRBV13 and TRBJ2-5): AAGVIQSPRHLIKEKRETATLKCYPIPRHDTVYWYQQGPGQDPQFLISFYEKMQSDKGSIPDRFSAQQFSDYHSELNMSSLELGDSALYFCASSSGREQETQYFGPGTRLLVL.

CDR3 DNA sequence: TGCAGTGCTCGCCTCTCGGGCATTCAGTACTTC. Encoded protein: CSARLSGIQYF. This sequence joins TRBV20-1 and TRBJ2-4; no definite D call. V lost 5 bases and J lost 9, with 11 bases in between. Looked up from germline, CDR1 is DFQATT and CDR2 is SNEGSKA (reference sequence). The CDR3 covers 11 residues.

This clonotype was seen many times. The genes are TRBV20-1 and TRBJ1-5; 8 bases agree with TRBD1. The CDR3 extends over 13 amino acids. V lost 5 bases, J lost 2 bases, and 2 bases stayed unmatched. From germline, CDR1 is DFQATT and CDR2 SNEGSKA (reference sequence). In DNA form, the CDR3 reads TGCAGTGCTCCGGGACAGGGCAATCAGCCCCAGCATTTT. It specifies CSAPGQGNQPQHF.

The CDR3 protein is CASSPSVAGDNIQYF. The CDR3 DNA sequence: TGTGCCAGCTCACCTTCGGTAGCAGGGGATAACATTCAGTACTTC. J is TRBJ2-4 and V is TRBV18; tentatively, D is TRBD1 (6 bases). The ends were cut back, 3 bases at V and 7 bases at J, with 16 bases in the middle. The V gene's germline CDR1 is KGHSH and CDR2 LQKENI. The CDR3 extends over 15 amino acids.

The chain couples TRBV12-3 or TRBV12-4 to TRBJ1-5; perhaps TRBD1 as D (5 bases). V was clipped by 1 base and J by 4 bases, with 11 bases between them. The CDR3 is 15 amino acids. The DNA for the CDR3 is TGTGCCAGCAGTTTAGTAGGGGCGAGAAATCAGCCCCAGCATTTT. Encoded protein: CASSLVGARNQPQHF.

The chain carries TRBV4-3 and TRBJ1-2, with D perhaps matching TRBD1 (5 bases). From germline, CDR1 is LGHNA and CDR2 YSLEER. The V gene lost 0 bases and the J gene lost 0 bases, with 8 bases spanning the gap. CDR3 size: 15 residues. The chain's CDR3 is CASSQDDRANYGYTF. CDR3 coding DNA: TGCGCCAGCAGCCAAGACGACAGAGCTAACTATGGCTACACCTTC.

The chain employs TRBV12-3 or TRBV12-4 and TRBJ1-5, with D unclear. The CDR3 runs to 13 residues. Trimming stripped 2 bases from V and 6 bases from J, with 8 bases between. CDR3 sequence: CASSLLGFQPQHF. The CDR3 nucleotides read TGTGCCAGCAGTTTACTTGGGTTTCAGCCCCAGCATTTT.

The chain recombines TRBV20-1 with TRBJ1-1; D may be TRBD1 (6 bases). The CDR3 runs 16 residues. Trimming took 0 bases from V and 4 from J, leaving 18 bases between them. Germline assignment: CDR1 DFQATT and CDR2 SNEGSKA (reference sequence). CDR3 bases: TGCAGTGCTAGAGATTTGGTGGGGGGCATGGGCACTGAAGCTTTCTTT. It specifies CSARDLVGGMGTEAFF.

This clonotype was detected a few times. The chain links TRBV4-3 to TRBJ2-7, with 10 positions matching TRBD1. Germline-derived CDR1 and CDR2 are LGHNA and YSLEER. The CDR3 has 15 amino acids. Unmatched junction bases numbered 4, after V lost 3 bases and J lost 2 bases. In nucleotides, the CDR3 is TGCGCCAGCAGCCACCTGGGACAGGGGACCTACGAGCAGTACTTC. This gives the protein CASSHLGQGTYEQYF.

This clonotype came up a few times. V gene TRBV20-1 combines with J gene TRBJ1-1; the D gene is possibly TRBD1 (5 bases). The germline V and J ends were trimmed by 3 bases and 2 bases, with 13 bases remaining between them. Germline loops: CDR1 DFQATT, CDR2 SNEGSKA (reference sequence). The CDR3 is made up of 14 amino acids. CDR3 sequence (DNA): TGCAGTGCTAGGGCAGGGTTCTTCAACACTGAAGCTTTCTTT. Translation gives CSARAGFFNTEAFF.

This clonotype has ten or more counts. The chain is built from TRBV20-1 and TRBJ2-3; D is possibly TRBD1 (5 bases). In germline, CDR1 is DFQATT, CDR2 SNEGSKA (reference sequence). Trimming cost V 5 bases and J 0 bases, with 12 bases left between them. The CDR3 has 14 residues. For the CDR3, the DNA is TGCAGTGCTGCCCAGGGTAGCAGCACAGATACGCAGTATTTT. Encoded protein: CSAAQGSSTDTQYF.

The V call is TRBV6-1, the J call TRBJ1-1; no clear D gene. V lost 7 bases and J 2 bases, leaving 11 bases between the germline ends. The CDR3 is 13 amino acids. The V gene's germline CDR1 is MNHNS and CDR2 SASEGT. CDR3 nucleotides: TGTGCCAGCACGGTCCGAACAAACACTGAAGCTTTCTTT. Protein product: CASTVRTNTEAFF.

This clonotype was observed a handful of times. The gene calls are TRBV12-3 or TRBV12-4 and TRBJ1-5; D possibly corresponds to TRBD1 (6 bases). This CDR3 is built from 15 residues. Trimming took off 1 base at V and 6 bases at J, with 13 bases between the two ends. The CDR3: CASSLVSGGSQPQHF. The CDR3 DNA follows: TGTGCCAGCAGTTTAGTTTCCGGGGGCAGTCAGCCCCAGCATTTT.

This clonotype was counted a few times. The J gene is TRBJ2-1, the V gene TRBV28; the match to TRBD2 covers 8 bases. The trim removed 5 bases at V and 4 bases at J, leaving 10 bases unmatched. The CDR3 totals 16 residues. Germline V CDR1 and CDR2: MDHEN, SYDVKM. The CDR3 sequence is CASSQYSGTPYNEQFF. In DNA, the CDR3 is TGTGCCAGCAGTCAATATAGCGGGACCCCATACAATGAGCAGTTCTTC.

This clonotype has at least ten counts. The chain carries TRBV29-1 and TRBJ1-4, with D perhaps matching TRBD1 (6 bases). Looked up from germline, CDR1 is SQVTM and CDR2 is ANQGSEA. V was cut by 7 bases and J by 4 bases, with 10 bases left in between. This CDR3 is 12 amino acids long. The DNA for the CDR3 is TGCAGCGGCGGACAGCTTAATGAAAAACTGTTTTTT. As protein: CSGGQLNEKLFF.